This T cell receptor (beta chain) came from a study of OX40 agonist ivuxolimab in advanced cancers. The overall study: Three partial responders included one hepatocellular carcinoma patient and two cutaneous melanoma patients.

CDR1 and CDR2 (germline): SGHTA, FQGNSA. The ends lost 4 bases at V and 7 bases at J; junction bases unmatched: 13. CDR3 length equals 18 residues. Repertoires were generated with immunoSEQ multiplex PCR, while TCRdb's copy carries only in-frame clones and drops some. Among 85,000 to 100,000 clones listed, 90% to 95% were seen once. Turning to this clone: Its antigen is unknown.

Findings and limits, study-wide: Partial responders dosed at 0.1-3.0 mg/kg displayed clonal expansion ranking among the lowest. There were also nonresponders showing low normalized T-cell clonal expansion. Still undetermined is the antigen specificity of the expanded peripheral T cells.

Sequencing used CD4+ or CD8+ T cells sorted from blood, obtained in a trial of the OX40 agonist ivuxolimab. The chain has TRBV7-2 and TRBJ2-1; 13 nucleotides line up with TRBD2. The TCR originated in an adult with an advanced solid tumor such as melanoma, head and neck, liver or kidney cancer. CDR3 amino acids: CASSSPPGLAGRRNEQFF. The CDR3 DNA sequence: TGTGCCAGCAGCTCACCACCGGGACTAGCGGGACGGCGGAATGAGCAGTTCTTC.